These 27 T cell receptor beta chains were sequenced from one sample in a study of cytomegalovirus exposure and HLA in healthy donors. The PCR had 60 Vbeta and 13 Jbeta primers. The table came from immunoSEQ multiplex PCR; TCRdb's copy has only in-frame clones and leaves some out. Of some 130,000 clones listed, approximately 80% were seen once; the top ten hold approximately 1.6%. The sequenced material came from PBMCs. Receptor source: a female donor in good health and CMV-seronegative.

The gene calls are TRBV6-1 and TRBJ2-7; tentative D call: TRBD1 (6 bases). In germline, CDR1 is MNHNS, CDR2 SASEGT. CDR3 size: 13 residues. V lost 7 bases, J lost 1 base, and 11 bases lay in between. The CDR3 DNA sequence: TGTGCCAGCACCCCCGGACAGTCCTACGAGCAGTACTTC. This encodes CASTPGQSYEQYF.

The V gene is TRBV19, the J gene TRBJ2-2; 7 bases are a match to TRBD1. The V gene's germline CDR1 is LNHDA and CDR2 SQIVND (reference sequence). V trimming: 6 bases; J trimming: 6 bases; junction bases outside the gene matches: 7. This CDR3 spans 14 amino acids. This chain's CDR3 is CASRPTGQPGELFF. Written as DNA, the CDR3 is TGTGCCAGTAGACCGACAGGGCAGCCCGGGGAGCTGTTTTTT.

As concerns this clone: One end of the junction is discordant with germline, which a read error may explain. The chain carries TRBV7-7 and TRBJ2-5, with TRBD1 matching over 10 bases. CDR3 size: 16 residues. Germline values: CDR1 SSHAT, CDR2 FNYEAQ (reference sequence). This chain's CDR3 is CASSLGPTGGRGTQYF. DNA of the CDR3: TGTGCTAGCAGCTTAGGACCGACAGGGGGCCGGGGGACCCAGTACTTC.

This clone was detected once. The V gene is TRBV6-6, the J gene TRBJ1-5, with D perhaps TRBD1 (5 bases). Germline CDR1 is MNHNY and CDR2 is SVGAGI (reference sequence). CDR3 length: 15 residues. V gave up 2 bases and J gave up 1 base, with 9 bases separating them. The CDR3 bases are TGTGCCAGCAGTTACGGAGGGGTCAGCAATCAGCCCCAGCATTTT. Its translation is CASSYGGVSNQPQHF.

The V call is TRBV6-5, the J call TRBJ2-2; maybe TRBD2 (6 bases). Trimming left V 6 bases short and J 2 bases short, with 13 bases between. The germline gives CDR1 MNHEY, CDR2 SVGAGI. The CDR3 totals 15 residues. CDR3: CASRPDSGNTGELFF. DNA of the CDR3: TGTGCCAGCAGACCCGATAGCGGTAACACCGGGGAGCTGTTTTTT.

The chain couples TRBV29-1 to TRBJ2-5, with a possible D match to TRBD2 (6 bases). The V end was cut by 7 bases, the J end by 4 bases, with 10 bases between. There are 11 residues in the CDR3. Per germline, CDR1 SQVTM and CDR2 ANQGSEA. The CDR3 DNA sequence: TGCAGCGGAGGAGGGAGAGAGACCCAGTACTTC. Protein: CSGGGRETQYF.

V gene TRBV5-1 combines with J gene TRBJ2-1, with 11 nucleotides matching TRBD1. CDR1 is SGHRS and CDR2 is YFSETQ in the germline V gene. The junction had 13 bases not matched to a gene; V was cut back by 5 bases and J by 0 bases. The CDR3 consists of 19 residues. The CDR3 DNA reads TGCGCCAGCAGACCAAGGACAGGGGGCCTTGAGAGCTCCTACAATGAGCAGTTCTTC. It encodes CASRPRTGGLESSYNEQFF.

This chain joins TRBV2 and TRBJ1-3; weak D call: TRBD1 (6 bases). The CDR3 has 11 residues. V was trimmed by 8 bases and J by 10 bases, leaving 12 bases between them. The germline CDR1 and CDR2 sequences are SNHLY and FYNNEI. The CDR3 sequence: CASGQPRTIYF. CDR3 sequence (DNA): TGTGCCAGCGGACAGCCGAGAACCATATATTTT.

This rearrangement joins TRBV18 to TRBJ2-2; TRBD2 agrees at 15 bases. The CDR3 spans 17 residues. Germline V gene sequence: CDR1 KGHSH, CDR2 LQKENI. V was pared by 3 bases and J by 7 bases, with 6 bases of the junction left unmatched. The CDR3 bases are TGTGCCAGCTCACCCGGGACTAGCGGGAGGATGAGCGGGGAGCTGTTTTTT. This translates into CASSPGTSGRMSGELFF. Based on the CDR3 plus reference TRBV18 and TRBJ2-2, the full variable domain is NAGVMQNPRHLVRRRGQEARLRCSPMKGHSHVYWYRQLPEEGLKFMVYLQKENIIDESGMPKERFSAEFPKEGPSILRIQQVVRGDSAAYFCASSPGTSGRMSGELFFGEGSRLTVL.

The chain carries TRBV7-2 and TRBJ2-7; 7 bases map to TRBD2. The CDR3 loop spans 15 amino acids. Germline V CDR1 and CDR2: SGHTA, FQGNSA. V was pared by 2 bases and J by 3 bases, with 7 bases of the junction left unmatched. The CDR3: CASSLYRASGYEQYF. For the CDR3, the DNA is TGTGCCAGCAGCTTATATAGGGCTAGCGGCTACGAGCAGTACTTC.

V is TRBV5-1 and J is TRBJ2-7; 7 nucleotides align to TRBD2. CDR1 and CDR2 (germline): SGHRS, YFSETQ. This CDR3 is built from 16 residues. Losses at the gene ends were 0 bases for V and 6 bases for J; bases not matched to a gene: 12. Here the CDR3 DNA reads TGCGCCAGCAGCTTGGTACTTGCGAGCGGGAAGGGCGAGCAGTACTTC. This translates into CASSLVLASGKGEQYF. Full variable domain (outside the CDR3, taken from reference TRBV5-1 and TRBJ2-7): KAGVTQTPRYLIKTRGQQVTLSCSPISGHRSVSWYQQTPGQGLQFLFEYFSETQRNKGNFPGRFSGRQFSNSRSEMNVSTLELGDSALYLCASSLVLASGKGEQYFGPGTRLTVT.

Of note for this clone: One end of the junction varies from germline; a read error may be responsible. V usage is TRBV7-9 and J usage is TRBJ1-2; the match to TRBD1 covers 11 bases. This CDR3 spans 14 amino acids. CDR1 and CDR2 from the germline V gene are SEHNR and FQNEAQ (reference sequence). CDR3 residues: CSSSLAGQGAKYTF. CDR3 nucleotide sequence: TGTTCCAGCAGCTTAGCAGGACAGGGGGCTAAGTACACCTTC.

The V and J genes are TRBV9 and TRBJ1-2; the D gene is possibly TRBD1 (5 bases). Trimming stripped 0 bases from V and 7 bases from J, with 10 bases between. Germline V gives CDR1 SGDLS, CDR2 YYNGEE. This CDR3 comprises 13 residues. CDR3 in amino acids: CASSVGQGFGYTF. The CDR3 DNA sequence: TGTGCCAGCAGCGTAGGGCAGGGTTTTGGCTACACCTTC.

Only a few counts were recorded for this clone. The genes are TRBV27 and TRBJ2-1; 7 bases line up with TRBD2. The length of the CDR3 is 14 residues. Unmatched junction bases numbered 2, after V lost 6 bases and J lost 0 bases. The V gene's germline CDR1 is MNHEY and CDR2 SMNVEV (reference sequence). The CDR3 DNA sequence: TGTGCCAGCAGCATAGCGGGCTCCTACAATGAGCAGTTCTTC. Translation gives CASSIAGSYNEQFF.

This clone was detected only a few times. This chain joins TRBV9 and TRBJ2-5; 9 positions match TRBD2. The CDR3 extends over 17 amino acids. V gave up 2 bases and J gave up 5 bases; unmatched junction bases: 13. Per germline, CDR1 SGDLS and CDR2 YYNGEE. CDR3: CASSVSPLSGSGETQYF. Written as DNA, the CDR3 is TGTGCCAGCAGCGTTTCCCCCCTTAGCGGGAGCGGTGAGACCCAGTACTTC.

CDR3 loop: CASSYSLGGSYGYTF. The DNA of the CDR3 is TGTGCCAGCAGTTACTCGCTGGGGGGTAGCTATGGCTACACCTTC. The chain uses TRBV6-5 and TRBJ1-2; D perhaps matches TRBD1 (5 bases). V dropped 0 bases and J dropped 4 bases, with 12 bases sitting between them. The CDR3 is made up of 15 amino acids. Germline CDR1 reads MNHEY; CDR2 reads SVGAGI.

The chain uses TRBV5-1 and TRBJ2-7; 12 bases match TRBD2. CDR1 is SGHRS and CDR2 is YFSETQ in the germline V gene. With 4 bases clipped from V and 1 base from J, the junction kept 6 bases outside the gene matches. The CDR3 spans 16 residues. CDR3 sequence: CASSRASGRASYEQYF. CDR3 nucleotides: TGCGCCAGCAGCAGGGCTAGCGGGAGGGCGTCCTACGAGCAGTACTTC.

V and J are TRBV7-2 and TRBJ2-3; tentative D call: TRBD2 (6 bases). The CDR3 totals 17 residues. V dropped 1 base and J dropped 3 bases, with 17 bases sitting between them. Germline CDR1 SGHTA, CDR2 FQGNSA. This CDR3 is CASSLVVGGIGTDTQYF. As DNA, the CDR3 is TGTGCCAGCAGCTTAGTCGTTGGCGGGATCGGGACAGATACGCAGTATTTT.

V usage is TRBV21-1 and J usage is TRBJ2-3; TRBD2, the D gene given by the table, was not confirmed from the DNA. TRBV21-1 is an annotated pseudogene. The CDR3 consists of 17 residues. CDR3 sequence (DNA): TGTGCCAGCAGCAAAAAAAGCCGACTAGCGGTCAAAAATACGCAGTATTTT. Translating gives CASSKKSRLAVKNTQYF.

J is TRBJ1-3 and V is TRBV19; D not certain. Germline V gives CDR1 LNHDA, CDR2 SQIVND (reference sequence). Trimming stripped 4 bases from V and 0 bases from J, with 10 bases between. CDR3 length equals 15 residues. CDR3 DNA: TGTGCCAGTAGTAGGAGTCTGAGCTCTGGAAACACCATATATTTT. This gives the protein CASSRSLSSGNTIYF.

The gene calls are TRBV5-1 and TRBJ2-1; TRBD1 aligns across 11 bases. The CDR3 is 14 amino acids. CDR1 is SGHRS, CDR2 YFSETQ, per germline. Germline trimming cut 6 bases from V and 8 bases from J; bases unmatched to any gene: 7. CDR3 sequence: CASKVGQGEDEQFF. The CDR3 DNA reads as TGCGCCAGCAAGGTGGGACAGGGGGAGGATGAGCAGTTCTTC.

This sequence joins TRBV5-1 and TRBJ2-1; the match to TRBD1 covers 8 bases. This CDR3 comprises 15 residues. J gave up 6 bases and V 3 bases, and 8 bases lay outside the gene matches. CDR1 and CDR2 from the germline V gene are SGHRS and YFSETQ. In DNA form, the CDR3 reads TGCGCCAGCAGCTCGACAGGGGAATGGGTCAATGAGCAGTTCTTC. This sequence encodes CASSSTGEWVNEQFF.

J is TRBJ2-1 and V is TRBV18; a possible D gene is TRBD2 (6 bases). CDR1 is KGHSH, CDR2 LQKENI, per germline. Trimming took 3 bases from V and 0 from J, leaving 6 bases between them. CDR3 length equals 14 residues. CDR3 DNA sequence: TGTGCCAGCTCACCGGGGGGCTCCTACAATGAGCAGTTCTTC. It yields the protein CASSPGGSYNEQFF.

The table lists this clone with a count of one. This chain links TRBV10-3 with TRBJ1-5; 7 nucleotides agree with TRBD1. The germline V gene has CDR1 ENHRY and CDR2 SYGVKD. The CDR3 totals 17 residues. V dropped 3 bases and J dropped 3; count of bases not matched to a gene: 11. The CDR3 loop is CAISDYGATGFNQPQHF. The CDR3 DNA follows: TGTGCCATCAGTGATTACGGGGCGACAGGGTTCAATCAGCCCCAGCATTTT.

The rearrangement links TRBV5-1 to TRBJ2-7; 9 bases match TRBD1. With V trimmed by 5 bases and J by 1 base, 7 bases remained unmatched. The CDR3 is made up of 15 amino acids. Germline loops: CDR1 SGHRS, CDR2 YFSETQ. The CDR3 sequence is CASSTGGAGSYEQYF. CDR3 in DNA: TGCGCCAGCAGTACAGGGGGCGCTGGGTCCTACGAGCAGTACTTC.

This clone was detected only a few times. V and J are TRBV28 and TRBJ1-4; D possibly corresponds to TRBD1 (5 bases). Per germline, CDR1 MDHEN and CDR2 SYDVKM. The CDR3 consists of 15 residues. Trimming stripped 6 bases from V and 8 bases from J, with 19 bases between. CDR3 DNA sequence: TGTGCCAGCAGGTCAGGGTCTACGAGCGTCGAAAAACTGTTTTTT. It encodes CASRSGSTSVEKLFF.

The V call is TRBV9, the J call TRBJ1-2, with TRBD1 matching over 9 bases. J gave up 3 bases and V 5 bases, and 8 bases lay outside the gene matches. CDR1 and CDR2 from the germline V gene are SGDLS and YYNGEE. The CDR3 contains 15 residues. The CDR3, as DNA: TGTGCCAGCAGAATACCGGGACAGGGAGACTATGGCTACACCTTC. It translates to CASRIPGQGDYGYTF.